This record concerns one TCR beta chain sequence. The antigen remains unidentified. This sample was taken from a study of shared clonotypes between healthy human individuals. Looking at the study overall: CD4 naive cells filled three plates per donor, CD4 memory three, CD8 naive two and CD8 memory one. Study findings and constraints: A few donors shared around 5.2% of their naive CD4 clonotypes. Generation probability values for non-shared clonotypes were lower than those for clonotypes shared by all four donors. In the sorted subsets, rarefaction showed sequencing was incomplete despite large depth.

Method: immunoSEQ multiplex PCR; TCRdb's copy keeps in-frame clones and lacks some. The repertoire holds roughly 1 million clones, with about 76% as singletons. Sample: memory CD4+ T cells sorted from blood. The subset: CD45RA-negative fraction. The origin of this receptor is a man between 18 and 35 years old in good health.

CDR3 coding DNA: TGTGCCAGCAGTCCTATACTACTCTATGGCTACACCTTC. This encodes CASSPILLYGYTF. The chain uses TRBV28 and TRBJ1-2; the D is unclear. V lost 5 bases and J lost 4, with 11 bases in between. CDR1 MDHEN and CDR2 SYDVKM come from the germline V gene. There are 13 residues in the CDR3.